This passage covers 5 T cell receptor beta chains from one sample sequenced in a study of coeliac disease. Repertoires were generated with immunoSEQ multiplex PCR, while TCRdb's copy carries only in-frame clones and drops some. The repertoire has roughly 1,000 clones, roughly 58% of them found once; the top ten carry around 45%. Sequenced: intraepithelial lymphocytes from the gut. All receptors come from a woman in her twenties or thirties without celiac disease.

The V and J genes are TRBV27 and TRBJ2-4, with a weak D call TRBD1 (5 bases). V shed 3 bases and J shed 8 bases, with 11 bases lying between them. The CDR3 extends over 13 amino acids. Germline-derived CDR1 and CDR2 are MNHEY and SMNVEV (reference sequence). CDR3 in amino acids: CASSFELGDIQYF. The CDR3 bases are TGTGCCAGCAGTTTCGAGTTAGGGGACATTCAGTACTTC.

The rearrangement links TRBV5-1 to TRBJ1-4, with a tentative D call TRBD1 (6 bases). Germline-derived CDR1 and CDR2 are SGHRS and YFSETQ. CDR3 length equals 18 residues. V was clipped by 0 bases and J by 6 bases, with 21 bases between them. CDR3 sequence (DNA): TGCGCCAGCAGCTTGGATCGAGGGCGGGGGGCGCAATATGAAAAACTGTTTTTT. It translates to CASSLDRGRGAQYEKLFF.

Only one count was recorded for this clone. The rearrangement links TRBV6-4 to TRBJ2-1, with TRBD2 matching over 10 bases. The CDR3 sequence is 13 residues long. V was clipped by 3 bases and J by 11 bases; unmatched bases: 4. The germline CDR1 and CDR2 sequences are MRHNA and SNTAGT. The CDR3 DNA sequence: TGTGCCAGCAGTGAACTAGCGGGGCTTAAGCAGTTCTTC. Translated: CASSELAGLKQFF.

By its share, this clone is hyperexpanded. The chain couples TRBV4-1 to TRBJ1-1, with a possible D match to TRBD1 (5 bases). Between the trimmed V and J ends, which lost 1 base and 8 bases, there was a span of 14 bases. CDR1 and CDR2 (germline): MGHRA, YSYEKL. The CDR3 loop spans 14 amino acids. The CDR3, as DNA: TGCGCCAGCAGCCAAGGGGGTAAGGGGTCGGAAGCTTTCTTT. It is translated as CASSQGGKGSEAFF.

This clone was picked up a small number of times. The chain combines TRBV5-8 with TRBJ2-7; 8 bases are a match to TRBD2. This CDR3 has 17 residues. V gave up 0 bases and J gave up 0 bases; unmatched junction bases: 8. Per germline, CDR1 SGHTS and CDR2 YDEGEE. The DNA of the CDR3 is TGTGCCAGCAGCTTGGCGGCTAGCGGGTTAAGCTCCTACGAGCAGTACTTC. Protein sequence: CASSLAASGLSSYEQYF.